What follows are 9 T cell receptor beta chains derived from one specimen sequenced in a study of read filtering for tumor transcriptome and immune sequencing. This library used about 400 ng RNA and molecular barcoded adaptors spanning alpha/delta and beta/gamma chains. TCRdb recomputed calls from the reads with MiXCR, one row per CDR3 protein. The sample has about 86,000 distinct CDR3 sequences, 9% to 15% seen once. The specimen was a population of CD138-negative cells sorted from bone marrow. Receptor source: a donor at least 40 years old with multiple myeloma.

The sample holds many counts of this clonotype. The V and J genes are TRBV5-1 and TRBJ2-5; D is undetermined. V was shortened by 0 bases and J by 2 bases, with 5 bases between the two germline ends. This CDR3 contains 13 residues. Per the germline V gene, CDR1 is SGHRS and CDR2 is YFSETQ. The CDR3 sequence is CASSLERQETQYF. CDR3 bases: TGCGCCAGCAGCTTGGAACGGCAAGAGACCCAGTACTTC.

The chain links TRBV29-1 to TRBJ2-7, with 8 bases identical to TRBD1. CDR1 SQVTM and CDR2 ANQGSEA come from the germline V gene. After removal of 2 bases from V and 4 bases from J, the junction contained 4 bases not matched to a gene. The CDR3 length is 13 residues. The CDR3 is CSVERDRGYEQYF. The CDR3 DNA sequence: TGCAGCGTTGAACGCGACAGGGGATACGAGCAGTACTTC.

This clonotype was detected ten times or more. V gene TRBV10-3 combines with J gene TRBJ2-5, with D unresolved. Germline CDR1 ENHRY, CDR2 SYGVKD. V dropped 4 bases and J dropped 2 bases, with 8 bases sitting between them. The CDR3 covers 13 residues. In DNA, the CDR3 is TGTGCCATCAGTGCCCCCCCTCAAGAGACCCAGTACTTC. The encoded protein is CAISAPPQETQYF.

Many counts were recorded for this clonotype. The CDR3 region has the DNA TGTGCCAGCAGCTGGACACCGAACACTGAAGCTTTCTTT. Residues: CASSWTPNTEAFF. The genes are TRBV14 and TRBJ1-1; maybe TRBD1 (5 bases). V dropped 5 bases and J dropped 1 base, with 8 bases sitting between them. This CDR3 contains 13 residues. CDR1 SGHDN and CDR2 FVKESK come from the germline V gene.

This clonotype was detected ten times or more. The V call is TRBV20-1, the J call TRBJ2-1, with a tentative D call TRBD1 (6 bases). CDR3 length equals 13 residues. The V end was cut by 3 bases, the J end by 5 bases, with 11 bases between. Per the germline V gene, CDR1 is DFQATT and CDR2 is SNEGSKA (reference sequence). CDR3 protein: CSASYRVHNEQFF. DNA for the CDR3: TGCAGTGCTAGCTACAGGGTTCACAATGAGCAGTTCTTC.

This clonotype was counted many times. The V and J genes are TRBV5-1 and TRBJ2-1, with 9 bases that match TRBD1. Germline CDR1 SGHRS, CDR2 YFSETQ. V was clipped by 0 bases and J by 7 bases; unmatched bases: 2. This CDR3 contains 14 residues. The CDR3 sequence is CASSLGDRVNEQFF. As DNA, the CDR3 is TGCGCCAGCAGCTTGGGGGACAGGGTGAATGAGCAGTTCTTC.

This clonotype was found many times. The chain couples TRBV5-1 to TRBJ2-7; maybe TRBD2 (5 bases). The germline CDR1 and CDR2 sequences are SGHRS and YFSETQ. V lost 4 bases and J 7 bases, leaving 9 bases between the germline ends. The CDR3 spans 11 residues. The CDR3 loop reads CASSDGLEQYF. CDR3 DNA: TGCGCCAGCAGCGATGGACTGGAGCAGTACTTC.

This clonotype has only a few counts. The rearrangement joins TRBV28 to TRBJ2-5, with 11 bases fitting TRBD1. CDR1 MDHEN and CDR2 SYDVKM come from the germline V gene. The CDR3 runs to 18 residues. V gave up 6 bases and J gave up 3 bases; unmatched junction bases: 15. CDR3: CASSNRRPGTGGEETQYF. The DNA of the CDR3 is TGTGCCAGCAGCAACCGCCGGCCCGGGACAGGGGGTGAAGAGACCCAGTACTTC.

This clonotype was seen ten or more times. The V call is TRBV7-2, the J call TRBJ1-2; no reliable D call. CDR3 size: 15 residues. CDR1 SGHTA and CDR2 FQGNSA come from the germline V gene. V gave up 1 base and J gave up 11 bases, with 20 bases separating them. This CDR3 reads CASSLGVGIVGRYTF. CDR3 sequence (DNA): TGTGCCAGCAGCTTAGGGGTCGGTATTGTAGGGAGATACACCTTC.